A single sample gave rise to the 26 T cell receptor beta chains below, sequenced in a study of vaccination and CD4 T cells after COVID-19. Their target antigens are unknown. Treatment meaning: roughly 11-day PBMC culture with coronavirus spike peptide pools or control peptides (ViraFEST assay). Cultured CD4+ T cell DNA underwent sequencing with the Oncomine TCR Beta short-read assay. One entry per CDR3 protein results from TCRdb running MiXCR on the PCR reads. The profile shows approximately 18,000 distinct CDR3 sequences, approximately 45% of them singletons. Source: CD4+ T cells from blood, cultured in vitro, taken after SARS-CoV-2 vaccination. These receptors were obtained from a human donor who had recovered from COVID-19.

This clonotype was observed a few times. This chain links TRBV29-1 with TRBJ1-1; 7 nucleotides align to TRBD1. The V and J ends lost 7 bases and 4 bases, in that order; junction bases with no gene match: 3. CDR1 and CDR2 (germline): SQVTM, ANQGSEA. This CDR3 has 11 residues. CDR3 sequence reads: CSARDSTEAFF. For the CDR3, the DNA is TGCAGCGCCAGGGACAGCACTGAAGCTTTCTTT. The entire variable domain, with the rest obtained from reference TRBV29-1 and TRBJ1-1, is as follows: SAVISQKPSRDICQRGTSLTIQCQVDSQVTMMFWYRQQPGQSLTLIATANQGSEATYESGFVIDKFPISRPNLTFSTLTVSNMSPEDSSIYLCSARDSTEAFFGQGTRLTVV.

The table lists this clonotype with a few counts. CDR3 amino acids: CASSLLAGDTDTQYF. CDR3 coding DNA: TGTGCCAGCAGCTTACTAGCGGGGGACACAGATACGCAGTATTTT. The chain uses TRBV7-3 and TRBJ2-3, with TRBD2 matching 10 bases. The CDR3 has 15 amino acids. Germline assignment: CDR1 SGHTA and CDR2 FQGTGA. The V segment lost 2 bases and the J segment 2 bases; nucleotides outside the gene matches: 1.

This clonotype was seen only once. The rearrangement links TRBV11-2 to TRBJ2-1; 7 bases map to TRBD2. J was trimmed by 3 bases and V by 5 bases; bases with no gene match: 19. Germline CDR1 reads SGHAT; CDR2 reads FQNNGV. This CDR3 contains 19 residues. The CDR3 DNA is TGTGCCAGCAGCGCCACGGGGGGTTCAGGAGGGGCCCACTACAATGAGCAGTTCTTC. Residues: CASSATGGSGGAHYNEQFF.

The chain has TRBV7-8 and TRBJ2-1; tentative D call: TRBD2 (5 bases). Trimming pared 4 bases from V and 7 bases from J, leaving 14 bases between. The CDR3 runs 14 residues. The V gene's germline CDR1 is SGHVS and CDR2 FQNEAQ. CDR3 bases: TGTGCCAGCAGCTCCGGACTGAGAGGGAATGAGCAGTTCTTC. Translating gives CASSSGLRGNEQFF.

This clonotype appeared a few times. The chain uses TRBV20-1 and TRBJ2-2; 7 bases map to TRBD2. V shed 5 bases, J shed 5 bases, and the junction held 5 bases outside the gene matches. CDR1 and CDR2 from the germline V gene are DFQATT and SNEGSKA (reference sequence). The CDR3 is 13 residues long. CDR3 bases: TGCAGTGCTTGGGGTAGCGGGACCGGGGAGCTGTTTTTT. It is translated as CSAWGSGTGELFF.

The chain carries TRBV10-3 and TRBJ2-5, with 7 bases that match TRBD1. This CDR3 spans 14 amino acids. V was pared by 2 bases and J by 5 bases, with 5 bases of the junction left unmatched. CDR1 and CDR2 from the germline V gene are ENHRY and SYGVKD. DNA of the CDR3: TGTGCCATCAGTGAGGGGACAGATGGGGAGACCCAGTACTTC. It is translated as CAISEGTDGETQYF.

CDR3 region: CASSVEAPDTQYF. The CDR3 region has the DNA TGTGCCAGCAGTGTCGAGGCGCCAGATACGCAGTATTTT. The V gene is TRBV6-1, the J gene TRBJ2-3; D uncertain. Germline V gene sequence: CDR1 MNHNS, CDR2 SASEGT. There are 13 residues in the CDR3. V lost 4 bases, J lost 4 bases, and 9 bases lay in between.

This clonotype appeared a few times. The chain employs TRBV20-1 and TRBJ2-1; D remains ambiguous. Germline V CDR1 and CDR2: DFQATT, SNEGSKA (reference sequence). V gave up 4 bases and J gave up 9 bases, with 10 bases separating them. The CDR3 loop spans 11 amino acids. CDR3 in amino acids: CSATEPVEQFF. In nucleotides, the CDR3 is TGCAGTGCTACCGAGCCGGTTGAGCAGTTCTTC.

The chain employs TRBV7-9 and TRBJ1-5, with TRBD1 as a possible D gene (5 bases). The V end lost 3 bases, the J end lost 4 bases, and 16 bases lay between the germline ends. The CDR3 is 16 residues long. Germline loops: CDR1 SEHNR, CDR2 FQNEAQ (reference sequence). DNA of the CDR3: TGTGCCAGCAGCTTGTGGGGGGAAGGACGGAATCAGCCCCAGCATTTT. Translation: CASSLWGEGRNQPQHF.

The J gene is TRBJ1-3, the V gene TRBV25-1, with D possibly matching TRBD1 (6 bases). The CDR3 loop spans 16 amino acids. Per germline, CDR1 MGHDK and CDR2 SYGVNS. V lost 5 bases and J 0 bases, leaving 14 bases between the germline ends. The CDR3 DNA follows: TGTGCCAGCAGTTCTAGGACAGCTCGCTCTGGAAACACCATATATTTT. Residues: CASSSRTARSGNTIYF. The variable domain in full, with the rest retrieved from reference TRBV25-1 and TRBJ1-3, is EADIYQTPRYLVIGTGKKITLECSQTMGHDKMYWYQQDPGMELHLIHYSYGVNSTEKGDLSSESTVSRIRTEHFPLTLESARPSHTSQYLCASSSRTARSGNTIYFGEGSWLTVV.

This chain joins TRBV27 and TRBJ2-1; TRBD2 aligns across 10 bases. There are 15 residues in the CDR3. The junction had 6 bases not matched to a gene; V was cut back by 6 bases and J by 4 bases. From germline, CDR1 is MNHEY and CDR2 SMNVEV (reference sequence). The chain's CDR3 is CASSQGLANYNEQFF. In DNA form, the CDR3 reads TGTGCCAGCAGCCAGGGACTAGCGAATTACAATGAGCAGTTCTTC.

This clonotype was counted a few times. CDR3 protein: CATSRTTGELFF. In DNA form, the CDR3 reads TGTGCCACCTCGCGGACCACCGGGGAGCTGTTTTTT. The rearrangement links TRBV15 to TRBJ2-2; the D is unclear. Germline CDR1 reads LNHNV; CDR2 reads YYDKDF (reference sequence). The V gene lost 8 bases and the J gene lost 4 bases, with 8 bases spanning the gap. CDR3 length equals 12 residues. Together with reference TRBV15 and TRBJ2-2, the CDR3 gives the full variable domain: DAMVIQNPRYQVTQFGKPVTLSCSQTLNHNVMYWYQQKSSQAPKLLFHYYDKDFNNEADTPDNFQSRRPNTSFCFLDIRSPGLGDTAMYLCATSRTTGELFFGEGSRLTVL.

The CDR3 loop is CASSATSGRAIRREQYF. CDR3 bases: TGCGCCAGCAGCGCAACTAGCGGGAGGGCCATTCGGCGCGAGCAGTACTTC. The chain has TRBV5-1 and TRBJ2-7, with 13 nucleotides matching TRBD2. Germline V gives CDR1 SGHRS, CDR2 YFSETQ. The CDR3 consists of 17 residues. Losses at the gene ends were 4 bases for V and 6 bases for J; bases not matched to a gene: 13.

The chain has TRBV20-1 and TRBJ2-2; D uncertain. Germline V gene sequence: CDR1 DFQATT, CDR2 SNEGSKA (reference sequence). The CDR3 loop spans 12 amino acids. CDR3 sequence (DNA): TGCAGCGGAAACCTGAACACCGGGGAGCTGTTTTTT. The encoded protein is CSGNLNTGELFF.

This chain links TRBV7-3 with TRBJ2-1; possibly TRBD1 or TRBD2 for D (6 bases each). This CDR3 spans 14 amino acids. V shed 2 bases and J shed 7 bases, with 12 bases lying between them. Germline CDR1 is SGHTA and CDR2 is FQGTGA. CDR3 DNA: TGTGCCAGCAGCTTAGACCGGGGGCGTAATGAGCAGTTCTTC. Its protein is CASSLDRGRNEQFF.

This clonotype appeared a few times. The rearrangement links TRBV7-2 to TRBJ2-3; D unresolved. The CDR3 extends over 15 amino acids. Germline loops: CDR1 SGHTA, CDR2 FQGNSA. V dropped 5 bases and J dropped 4 bases, with 16 bases sitting between them. CDR3 nucleotides: TGTGCCAGCAGCCCGACCCTTAGCCGTCCAGATACGCAGTATTTT. Protein sequence: CASSPTLSRPDTQYF.

This clonotype was observed a handful of times. V and J are TRBV20-1 and TRBJ2-2; 10 nucleotides agree with TRBD2. This CDR3 has 17 residues. Looked up from germline, CDR1 is DFQATT and CDR2 is SNEGSKA (reference sequence). After removal of 3 bases from V and 6 bases from J, the junction contained 13 bases not matched to a gene. CDR3 region: CSARGPWASGSAGELFF. CDR3 nucleotide sequence: TGCAGTGCTAGGGGCCCGTGGGCTAGCGGGAGTGCCGGGGAGCTGTTTTTT.

V usage is TRBV7-6 and J usage is TRBJ2-7, with TRBD1 matching 9 bases. The CDR3 is 13 amino acids. With 5 bases clipped from V and 5 bases from J, the junction kept 4 bases outside the gene matches. Germline V gene sequence: CDR1 SGHVS, CDR2 FNYEAQ. The CDR3 spells CASSGTGSHEQYF. The CDR3 DNA sequence: TGTGCCAGCAGCGGGACAGGGTCCCACGAGCAGTACTTC.

This clonotype was detected only a few times. This sequence joins TRBV6-1 and TRBJ1-5, with no clear D. V was pared by 7 bases and J by 4 bases, with 17 bases between. The CDR3 spans 15 residues. Germline V gene data show CDR1 as MNHNS and CDR2 as SASEGT. Here the CDR3 DNA reads TGTGCCAGCACTTCACACGGAGGAGGTAATCAGCCCCAGCATTTT. Its protein is CASTSHGGGNQPQHF.

The chain links TRBV6-4 to TRBJ1-6, with a possible D match to TRBD1 (5 bases). Germline CDR1 reads MRHNA; CDR2 reads SNTAGT. Deletions cut 2 bases from V and 6 bases from J, with 5 bases between. CDR3 length: 13 residues. CDR3 sequence: CASSDRGNSPLHF. The CDR3 nucleotides read TGTGCCAGCAGTGACAGGGGTAATTCACCCCTCCACTTT.

V gene TRBV4-2 combines with J gene TRBJ2-7; D is tentatively TRBD1 or TRBD2 (5 bases each). Germline CDR1 is LGHNA and CDR2 is YNFKEQ. The V end lost 0 bases, the J end lost 4 bases, and 16 bases lay between the germline ends. The CDR3 is 16 amino acids. CDR3: CASSQELGEPRYEQYF. Written as DNA, the CDR3 is TGTGCCAGCAGCCAAGAATTGGGGGAACCGAGATACGAGCAGTACTTC.

This clonotype showed up just a few times. This chain connects TRBV15 to TRBJ2-4; 8 bases agree with TRBD1. V shed 0 bases and J 7 bases; nucleotides not matched to a gene: 14. The germline CDR1 and CDR2 sequences are LNHNV and YYDKDF (reference sequence). CDR3 size: 18 residues. The CDR3 DNA follows: TGTGCCACCAGCAGAGATAACTCCCCCGGGACAGGTATCAACATTCAGTACTTC. This encodes CATSRDNSPGTGINIQYF. The variable domain in full, with the rest retrieved from reference TRBV15 and TRBJ2-4, is DAMVIQNPRYQVTQFGKPVTLSCSQTLNHNVMYWYQQKSSQAPKLLFHYYDKDFNNEADTPDNFQSRRPNTSFCFLDIRSPGLGDTAMYLCATSRDNSPGTGINIQYFGAGTRLSVL.

There are a few counts of this clonotype. The genes are TRBV7-8 and TRBJ1-5; D is ambiguous. This CDR3 has 13 amino acids. The germline V gene has CDR1 SGHVS and CDR2 FQNEAQ. V was shortened by 1 base and J by 12 bases, with 13 bases between the two germline ends. The CDR3 is CASSLGPGGRQHF. CDR3 sequence (DNA): TGTGCCAGCAGCTTAGGGCCTGGTGGCCGCCAGCATTTT.

This clonotype occurred a few times. This rearrangement joins TRBV5-4 to TRBJ2-3; D unclear. V lost 1 base and J 0 bases, leaving 3 bases between the germline ends. The CDR3 runs to 13 residues. The germline V gene has CDR1 SGHNT and CDR2 YYREEE (reference sequence). CDR3 in DNA: TGTGCCAGCAGCTTGCCAAGCACAGATACGCAGTATTTT. This translates into CASSLPSTDTQYF.

The genes are TRBV7-8 and TRBJ2-7; D unresolved. The V and J ends lost 4 bases and 6 bases respectively, with 13 bases between them. Germline V lookup: CDR1 SGHVS, CDR2 FQNEAQ. CDR3 size: 13 residues. CDR3 sequence reads: CASSSNGRAEQYF. CDR3 nucleotide sequence: TGTGCCAGCAGCTCAAACGGCCGGGCCGAGCAGTACTTC.

This chain joins TRBV19 and TRBJ2-4; TRBD2 agrees at 13 bases. The V gene's germline CDR1 is LNHDA and CDR2 SQIVND (reference sequence). J gave up 4 bases and V 2 bases, and 5 bases lay outside the gene matches. This CDR3 spans 17 amino acids. DNA of the CDR3: TGTGCCAGTAGTATAATAGGGACTAGCGGGAATAAAAACATTCAGTACTTC. This translates into CASSIIGTSGNKNIQYF.